The next 28 T cell receptor beta chains were all read from a single sample in a study of cytomegalovirus exposure and HLA in healthy donors. A multiplex PCR was run with 60 Vbeta primers and 13 Jbeta primers. Some clones are missing from TCRdb's copy, which holds only in-frame ones; the method was immunoSEQ multiplex PCR. The sample has 100,000 to 120,000 clones; 12% are singletons. Sequenced sample: PBMCs. The receptor set was obtained from a man in his forties in good health and CMV-seropositive.

This clone was observed a handful of times. The CDR3 loop reads CASSPRHGAAAEAFF. In nucleotides, the CDR3 is TGTGCCAGTAGTCCCAGACACGGAGCGGCGGCTGAAGCTTTCTTT. The rearrangement uses TRBV19 and TRBJ1-1, with D unclear. Trimming pared 5 bases from V and 6 bases from J, leaving 19 bases between. In germline, CDR1 is LNHDA, CDR2 SQIVND (reference sequence). The CDR3 extends over 15 amino acids.

The sample holds a few counts of this clone. J is TRBJ2-5 and V is TRBV15, with TRBD1 matching over 7 bases. The CDR3 extends over 13 amino acids. In germline, CDR1 is LNHNV, CDR2 YYDKDF (reference sequence). Unmatched junction bases numbered 5, after V lost 1 base and J lost 9 bases. The CDR3 nucleotides are TGTGCCACCAGCAGAGGAAACACAGGGGCCCAGTACTTC. Its protein product is CATSRGNTGAQYF.

This clone was observed a few times. This sequence joins TRBV21-1 and TRBJ2-7; the table's D gene call, TRBD1, was not cross checked with the DNA. TRBV21-1 is labeled a pseudogene. This CDR3 spans 15 amino acids. DNA for the CDR3: TGTGCCAGCAGCAAAAAGCCAGGGTCGCCTCCCGAGCAGTACTTC. Translated: CASSKKPGSPPEQYF.

This clone showed up just a few times. The gene calls are TRBV6-1 and TRBJ2-1; no reliable D call. V lost 0 bases and J 4 bases, leaving 13 bases between the germline ends. Per germline, CDR1 MNHNS and CDR2 SASEGT. The CDR3 sequence is 16 residues long. The CDR3 spells CASSEARLAFYNEQFF. In DNA, the CDR3 is TGTGCCAGCAGTGAAGCGCGGCTTGCCTTTTACAATGAGCAGTTCTTC.

The rearrangement uses TRBV14 and TRBJ1-2; 8 bases match TRBD1. The CDR3 totals 13 residues. Losses at the gene ends were 3 bases for V and 7 bases for J; bases not matched to a gene: 4. CDR1 is SGHDN and CDR2 is FVKESK in the germline V gene. The DNA of the CDR3 is TGTGCCAGCAGCCACAGGGGGCTCACTGGCTACACCTTC. Its translation is CASSHRGLTGYTF.

V is TRBV11-2 and J is TRBJ2-2; TRBD1 matches 7 bases. The V gene end was trimmed by 3 bases and the J gene end by 0 bases; junction bases not matched to a gene: 4. The germline gives CDR1 SGHAT, CDR2 FQNNGV. The CDR3 contains 16 residues. CDR3 region: CASSFSTGTNTGELFF. CDR3 nucleotides: TGTGCCAGCAGCTTCTCGACAGGGACGAACACCGGGGAGCTGTTTTTT.

The chain employs TRBV5-4 and TRBJ2-2; TRBD2 aligns across 8 bases. From germline, CDR1 is SGHNT and CDR2 YYREEE (reference sequence). CDR3 length: 16 amino acids. The V segment lost 2 bases and the J segment 3 bases; nucleotides outside the gene matches: 6. CDR3: CASSLTGLGHTGELFF. CDR3 DNA: TGTGCCAGCAGCTTAACGGGACTAGGTCACACCGGGGAGCTGTTTTTT.

This chain joins TRBV12-5 and TRBJ2-1; 13 nucleotides align to TRBD2. V lost 6 bases and J lost 5; bases outside the gene matches: 13. CDR3 length: 18 residues. The germline CDR1 and CDR2 sequences are LGHNT and FRNRAP. CDR3 coding DNA: TGTGCTAGTGGCTCGGGACTAGCGGGGCCGGGGTTCGACAATGAGCAGTTCTTC. Amino acids: CASGSGLAGPGFDNEQFF.

This clone has a handful of counts. The J gene is TRBJ2-7, the V gene TRBV6-5, with no clear D. Trimming removed 2 bases from V and 2 bases from J, with 16 bases in between. Germline values: CDR1 MNHEY, CDR2 SVGAGI. This CDR3 spans 16 amino acids. The CDR3 loop reads CASSYRRFSSTYEQYF. CDR3 DNA sequence: TGTGCCAGCAGTTACCGCCGGTTTTCCTCCACCTACGAGCAGTACTTC.

This clone was seen only a few times. The V gene is TRBV29-1, the J gene TRBJ1-2; TRBD1 is a possible D gene (5 bases). CDR3 size: 13 residues. In germline, CDR1 is SQVTM, CDR2 ANQGSEA. Trimming removed 4 bases at V and 8 bases at J, with 17 bases between. In nucleotides, the CDR3 is TGCAGCGTTGTTAGGGGAACGGGTCTCGGCTACACCTTC. Its translation: CSVVRGTGLGYTF.

The gene calls are TRBV4-1 and TRBJ2-7; TRBD1 aligns across 7 bases. From germline, CDR1 is MGHRA and CDR2 YSYEKL. Trimming took 1 base from V and 2 from J; bases not matched to a gene: 5. The length of the CDR3 is 15 residues. CDR3 DNA: TGCGCCAGCAGCCAAGTTACAGGGGCCGCCTACGAGCAGTACTTC. Translated, it gives CASSQVTGAAYEQYF.

The CDR3 sequence is CASSPPSGMSTDTQYF. The CDR3 DNA follows: TGTGCCAGCAGCCCTCCAAGCGGGATGAGCACAGATACGCAGTATTTT. The chain has TRBV13 and TRBJ2-3, with 7 bases aligning to TRBD2. From germline, CDR1 is PRHDT and CDR2 FYEKMQ (reference sequence). With 5 bases clipped from V and 0 bases from J, the junction kept 8 bases outside the gene matches. CDR3 length equals 16 residues.

The chain joins TRBV6-5 to TRBJ2-7; 8 bases map to TRBD2. V was clipped by 6 bases and J by 9 bases; unmatched bases: 13. The CDR3 runs to 14 residues. Germline lookup yields CDR1 MNHEY and CDR2 SVGAGI. The chain's CDR3 is CASRGSAGGIWQYF. The CDR3 nucleotides are TGTGCCAGCAGGGGGTCTGCGGGGGGTATCTGGCAGTACTTC.

This clone was observed a few times. This chain uses TRBV7-9 with TRBJ1-1; D gene ambiguous. The CDR3 loop spans 11 amino acids. V gave up 11 bases and J gave up 5 bases, with 12 bases separating them. Per the germline V gene, CDR1 is SEHNR and CDR2 is FQNEAQ (reference sequence). The CDR3, as DNA: TGTGCCCCCCTAATTGTAACTGAAGCTTTCTTT. It codes for CAPLIVTEAFF.

The chain is built from TRBV29-1 and TRBJ2-5, with D possibly TRBD1 on 5 matching bases. Trimming pared 3 bases from V and 7 bases from J, leaving 15 bases between. The CDR3 is 13 amino acids. CDR1 and CDR2 (germline): SQVTM, ANQGSEA. The DNA for the CDR3 is TGCAGCGTTGAGGGGCGGCACCGCAGGACCCAGTACTTC. This encodes CSVEGRHRRTQYF.

The rearrangement links TRBV7-2 to TRBJ1-3; no clear D gene. Germline CDR1 and CDR2: SGHTA and FQGNSA. The CDR3 is 15 amino acids. Trimming shortened V by 0 bases and J by 0 bases, and 6 bases separated the two germline ends. The CDR3 region has the DNA TGTGCCAGCAGCTTAGCCGCCAGCTCTGGAAACACCATATATTTT. Translating gives CASSLAASSGNTIYF.

The chain links TRBV6-4 to TRBJ2-2; the match to TRBD2 covers 7 bases. The V gene end was trimmed by 2 bases and the J gene end by 3 bases; junction bases not matched to a gene: 6. The CDR3 has 16 amino acids. The germline V gene encodes CDR1 MRHNA and CDR2 SNTAGT. CDR3 in DNA: TGTGCCAGCAGTGACGGGGAGGGGAAGGACACCGGGGAGCTGTTTTTT. It specifies CASSDGEGKDTGELFF.

The rearrangement joins TRBV9 to TRBJ2-7; 7 bases are shared with TRBD2. The germline V gene has CDR1 SGDLS and CDR2 YYNGEE. Germline trimming cut 0 bases from V and 3 bases from J; bases unmatched to any gene: 3. This CDR3 is built from 14 residues. CDR3 amino acids: CASSVDGLDYEQYF. In DNA form, the CDR3 reads TGTGCCAGCAGCGTAGACGGACTAGACTACGAGCAGTACTTC. Together with reference TRBV9 and TRBJ2-7, the CDR3 gives the full variable domain: DSGVTQTPKHLITATGQRVTLRCSPRSGDLSVYWYQQSLDQGLQFLIQYYNGEERAKGNILERFSAQQFPDLHSELNLSSLELGDSALYFCASSVDGLDYEQYFGPGTRLTVT.

In DNA form, the CDR3 reads TGTGCCAGCAGTTACGGGCGGGACTATGGCTACACCTTC. Translated: CASSYGRDYGYTF. This sequence joins TRBV6-5 and TRBJ1-2; D remains ambiguous. There are 13 residues in the CDR3. V lost 2 bases to trimming and J lost 3 bases, with 7 bases between them. The germline gives CDR1 MNHEY, CDR2 SVGAGI.

This CDR3 reads CASRLSGGPYEQYF. CDR3 bases: TGTGCCAGCAGGCTTTCTGGGGGCCCCTACGAGCAGTACTTC. V usage is TRBV27 and J usage is TRBJ2-7; a possible D gene is TRBD1 (6 bases). CDR3 length: 14 amino acids. Looked up from germline, CDR1 is MNHEY and CDR2 is SMNVEV (reference sequence). V was shortened by 6 bases and J by 2 bases, with 14 bases between the two germline ends.

J is TRBJ2-7 and V is TRBV4-3; 7 bases line up with TRBD1. The V and J ends lost 0 bases and 0 bases, in that order; junction bases with no gene match: 5. CDR3 size: 16 residues. Per germline, CDR1 LGHNA and CDR2 YSLEER. This CDR3 is CASSQDRTGSSYEQYF. CDR3 bases: TGCGCCAGCAGCCAAGATCGGACAGGTAGCTCCTACGAGCAGTACTTC.

The rearrangement links TRBV7-2 to TRBJ1-5; D possibly corresponds to TRBD1 (6 bases). This CDR3 spans 16 amino acids. Germline assignment: CDR1 SGHTA and CDR2 FQGNSA. Trimming removed 1 base at V and 7 bases at J, with 17 bases between. The CDR3 DNA is TGTGCCAGCAGCTTAGGGGCACAGGGTTCGGGCCAGCCCCAGCATTTT. Translating gives CASSLGAQGSGQPQHF.

The V call is TRBV2, the J call TRBJ2-6, with a tentative D call TRBD2 (5 bases). The ends were cut back, 7 bases at V and 2 bases at J, with 6 bases in the middle. The CDR3 sequence is 13 residues long. Germline V gene data show CDR1 as SNHLY and CDR2 as FYNNEI. The CDR3 loop is CASTRAGANVLTF. CDR3 nucleotides: TGTGCCAGCACGAGGGCTGGGGCCAACGTCCTGACTTTC.

This clone was observed a handful of times. V is TRBV5-6 and J is TRBJ2-5; 13 bases agree with TRBD2. There are 17 residues in the CDR3. In germline, CDR1 is SGHDT, CDR2 YYEEEE. The J segment lost 2 bases and the V segment lost 1 base, leaving 5 bases of the junction unmatched. CDR3 DNA: TGTGCCAGCAGCTTGTTCCGGGGACTAGCGGGGCAAGAGACCCAGTACTTC. It encodes CASSLFRGLAGQETQYF.

The rearrangement uses TRBV2 and TRBJ2-7; D is unresolved. This CDR3 contains 13 residues. V was cut by 3 bases and J by 2 bases, with 8 bases left in between. Germline V gene sequence: CDR1 SNHLY, CDR2 FYNNEI. CDR3 loop: CASSDRVPYEQYF. CDR3 nucleotides: TGTGCCAGCAGTGATCGGGTACCCTACGAGCAGTACTTC.

The rearrangement joins TRBV7-2 to TRBJ1-3; D remains ambiguous. Germline V CDR1 and CDR2: SGHTA, FQGNSA. This CDR3 is 14 amino acids long. The V end was cut by 2 bases, the J end by 1 base, with 6 bases between. CDR3 nucleotide sequence: TGTGCCAGCAGCTTAATTTCATCTGGAAACACCATATATTTT. Protein: CASSLISSGNTIYF.

This clone has a handful of counts. The gene calls are TRBV6-5 and TRBJ2-7; 13 bases fit TRBD2. The germline V gene has CDR1 MNHEY and CDR2 SVGAGI. V dropped 7 bases and J dropped 8; count of bases not matched to a gene: 8. The CDR3 is made up of 14 amino acids. CDR3 coding DNA: TGTGCCAGCAACCCGACTAGCGGGAGGCAAAAGCAGTACTTC. Its protein product is CASNPTSGRQKQYF.

This clone was found a few times. The chain employs TRBV18 and TRBJ2-3; D perhaps matches TRBD1 (5 bases). This CDR3 region has 16 residues. Germline assignment: CDR1 KGHSH and CDR2 LQKENI. V gave up 1 base and J gave up 2 bases, with 13 bases separating them. CDR3 region: CASSPRSRAPTDTQYF. Written as DNA, the CDR3 is TGTGCCAGCTCACCACGTTCCAGGGCCCCCACAGATACGCAGTATTTT.